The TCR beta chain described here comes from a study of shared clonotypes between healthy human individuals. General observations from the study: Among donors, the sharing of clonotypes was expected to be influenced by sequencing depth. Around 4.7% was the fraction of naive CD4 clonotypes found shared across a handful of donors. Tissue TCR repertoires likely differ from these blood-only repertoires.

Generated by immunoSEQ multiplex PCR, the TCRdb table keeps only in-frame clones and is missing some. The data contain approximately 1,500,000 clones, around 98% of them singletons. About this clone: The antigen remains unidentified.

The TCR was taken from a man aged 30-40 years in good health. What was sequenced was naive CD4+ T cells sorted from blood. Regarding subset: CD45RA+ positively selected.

In nucleotides, the CDR3 is TGTGCCAGCTTAATCGGACAGAACACTGAAGCTTTCTTT. This translates into CASLIGQNTEAFF. The chain uses TRBV18 and TRBJ1-1, with D maybe TRBD1 (5 bases). V was shortened by 7 bases and J by 1 base, with 10 bases between the two germline ends. The germline V gene has CDR1 KGHSH and CDR2 LQKENI. The CDR3 spans 13 residues.